These 24 T cell receptor beta chains originate from one sample sequenced in a study of cytomegalovirus exposure and HLA in healthy donors. PCR amplification relied on 60 Vbeta primers (plus 13 Jbeta primers). TCRdb's copy holds only in-frame clones and misses some; the assay was immunoSEQ multiplex PCR. This sample has 100,000 to 150,000 clones, with just under 85% found just once. The sample consisted of PBMCs. The receptors were sampled from a boy between 2 and 10 years old in good health and CMV-seronegative.

This clone has just one count. This chain links TRBV4-3 with TRBJ1-2; D uncertain. V lost 0 bases to trimming and J lost 8 bases, with 10 bases between them. Germline CDR1 LGHNA, CDR2 YSLEER. This CDR3 region has 13 residues. CDR3 loop: CASSQDYGGGYTF. The CDR3 bases are TGCGCCAGCAGCCAAGATTATGGAGGAGGCTACACCTTC.

The V and J genes are TRBV27 and TRBJ1-4, with TRBD1 as a possible D gene (5 bases). V lost 3 bases and J 6 bases, leaving 8 bases between the germline ends. CDR1 is MNHEY, CDR2 SMNVEV, per germline (reference sequence). The CDR3 totals 13 residues. The CDR3: CASSLGGYEKLFF. The CDR3 DNA is TGTGCCAGCAGTTTGGGGGGGTATGAAAAACTGTTTTTT.

The chain couples TRBV6-6 to TRBJ1-2; 10 nucleotides match TRBD1. Trimming removed 5 bases from V and 0 bases from J; junction bases left unmatched: 3. The CDR3 is 15 residues long. Germline V gives CDR1 MNHNY, CDR2 SVGAGI (reference sequence). Here the CDR3 reads CASSRTGGANYGYTF. The CDR3 nucleotides read TGTGCCAGCAGTCGGACAGGGGGAGCTAACTATGGCTACACCTTC.

The chain is built from TRBV28 and TRBJ1-5; 7 nucleotides line up with TRBD1. This CDR3 has 15 residues. V was pared by 8 bases and J by 2 bases, with 9 bases of the junction left unmatched. The germline gives CDR1 MDHEN, CDR2 SYDVKM. The CDR3 protein is CASRSPRGGNQPQHF. The CDR3 coding sequence is TGTGCCAGCCGTTCTCCCAGGGGGGGCAATCAGCCCCAGCATTTT.

The chain combines TRBV27 with TRBJ1-5, with D unresolved. The ends were cut back, 0 bases at V and 5 bases at J, with 8 bases in the middle. From germline, CDR1 is MNHEY and CDR2 SMNVEV (reference sequence). This CDR3 is 14 amino acids long. The CDR3 protein is CASSLSGEDQPQHF. CDR3 DNA sequence: TGTGCCAGCAGTTTATCCGGGGAGGATCAGCCCCAGCATTTT.

The chain's CDR3 is CASNRQVYGYTF. In nucleotides, the CDR3 is TGTGCCAGCAATCGACAGGTCTATGGCTACACCTTC. J is TRBJ1-2 and V is TRBV2, with D possibly matching TRBD1 (6 bases). Germline values: CDR1 SNHLY, CDR2 FYNNEI. V gave up 7 bases and J gave up 4 bases, with 10 bases separating them. The CDR3 runs 12 residues.

The CDR3: CASSELGGTGEETQYF. The CDR3 nucleotides are TGTGCCAGCAGTGAATTAGGTGGGACAGGAGAAGAGACCCAGTACTTC. This sequence joins TRBV6-1 and TRBJ2-5, with 8 nucleotides matching TRBD1. Per germline, CDR1 MNHNS and CDR2 SASEGT. The V and J ends lost 2 bases and 3 bases, in that order; junction bases with no gene match: 8. CDR3 size: 16 residues.

The J gene is TRBJ2-2, the V gene TRBV7-9; D may be TRBD2 (6 bases). The length of the CDR3 is 15 residues. Per germline, CDR1 SEHNR and CDR2 FQNEAQ (reference sequence). V was pared by 1 base and J by 3 bases, with 9 bases between. CDR3 DNA sequence: TGTGCCAGCAGCTTAGGCGGGGAGTACACCGGGGAGCTGTTTTTT. It codes for CASSLGGEYTGELFF.

As concerns this clone: At one of its ends the junction is not consistent with the germline gene, which may arise from a read error. This chain uses TRBV29-1 with TRBJ1-2, with D possibly being TRBD1 (5 bases). The germline CDR1 and CDR2 sequences are SQVTM and ANQGSEA. CDR3 length equals 12 residues. The CDR3 loop is CSDGGGWGGHTF. In DNA form, the CDR3 reads TGCAGCGATGGCGGGGGATGGGGTGGCCACACCTTC.

This clone was picked up one time. The chain employs TRBV19 and TRBJ1-1; tentative D call: TRBD1 (6 bases). Germline loops: CDR1 LNHDA, CDR2 SQIVND (reference sequence). V lost 6 bases, J lost 1 base, and 24 bases lay in between. The CDR3 runs to 18 residues. For the CDR3, the DNA is TGTGCCAGTAGCCATCGCTGGGGGGGCGCGTTCTGGAACACTGAAGCTTTCTTT. Encoded protein: CASSHRWGGAFWNTEAFF.

For the CDR3, the DNA is TGTGCCAGTAGTTTGGACAGGGGTAACACCGGGGAGCTGTTTTTT. This translates into CASSLDRGNTGELFF. The rearrangement links TRBV19 to TRBJ2-2, with 9 bases matching TRBD1. Trimming at V came to 5 bases and at J to 2 bases, leaving 3 bases not matched to a gene. The CDR3 has 15 amino acids. CDR1 is LNHDA and CDR2 is SQIVND in the germline V gene (reference sequence).

The rearrangement joins TRBV18 to TRBJ2-7; 10 bases map to TRBD1. The CDR3 extends over 15 amino acids. Germline V gene lookup returns CDR1 KGHSH and CDR2 LQKENI. J gave up 3 bases and V 4 bases, and 6 bases lay outside the gene matches. CDR3 loop: CASSRGTGDNYEQYV. CDR3 DNA: TGTGCCAGCTCACGAGGGACAGGGGACAACTACGAGCAGTACGTC.

The V call is TRBV7-9, the J call TRBJ2-7; perhaps TRBD2 as D (5 bases). CDR3 length: 13 amino acids. The germline V gene encodes CDR1 SEHNR and CDR2 FQNEAQ (reference sequence). The V and J ends lost 6 bases and 5 bases respectively, with 14 bases between them. DNA for the CDR3: TGTGCCAGCAGTTCGTTTAGCGATCACGAGCAGTACTTC. It translates to CASSSFSDHEQYF.

V gene TRBV2 combines with J gene TRBJ2-7, with 11 bases aligning to TRBD2. CDR1 is SNHLY and CDR2 is FYNNEI in the germline V gene. This CDR3 contains 15 residues. V dropped 8 bases and J dropped 3; count of bases not matched to a gene: 9. The CDR3 DNA reads TGTGCCAGCGGAGGAGTGGGACTAGCGGACTACGAGCAGTACGTC. It yields the protein CASGGVGLADYEQYV.

The rearrangement links TRBV11-2 to TRBJ1-1; 11 bases line up with TRBD1. The CDR3 sequence is 19 residues long. V shed 5 bases, J shed 6 bases, and the junction held 20 bases outside the gene matches. Germline CDR1 reads SGHAT; CDR2 reads FQNNGV. CDR3 nucleotide sequence: TGTGCCAGCAGCCCATCGTTGTGGACAGGGGGCGCGAGGAGGGCTGAAGCTTTCTTT. It encodes CASSPSLWTGGARRAEAFF.

The chain links TRBV6-5 to TRBJ1-1; possibly TRBD1 for D (5 bases). Germline values: CDR1 MNHEY, CDR2 SVGAGI. The CDR3 is 14 amino acids. Trimming took 0 bases from V and 1 from J, leaving 6 bases between them. DNA of the CDR3: TGTGCCAGCAGTTACTCTACAGGGAACACTGAAGCTTTCTTT. Its protein is CASSYSTGNTEAFF.

With respect to this clone: The junction does not match germline at one end; this may be a read error. In the same sample, other DNA sequences code for this CDR3. The chain links TRBV4-1 to TRBJ1-2, with TRBD1 matching 7 bases. Germline assignment: CDR1 MGHRA and CDR2 YSYEKL. This CDR3 spans 16 amino acids. CDR3 nucleotide sequence: TGCGCCAGCAGCCAAACCCGGGACAGACTCAGGGATGGCTATACCTTC. It codes for CASSQTRDRLRDGYTF.

V usage is TRBV7-9 and J usage is TRBJ2-7; the D gene is possibly TRBD2 (5 bases). The CDR3 consists of 14 residues. Trimming left V 5 bases short and J 3 bases short, with 14 bases between. Looked up from germline, CDR1 is SEHNR and CDR2 is FQNEAQ (reference sequence). Here the CDR3 reads CASSHIGLSYEQYF. CDR3 nucleotide sequence: TGTGCCAGCAGCCATATCGGACTCAGCTACGAGCAGTACTTC.

This clone was recorded a few times. The chain is built from TRBV30 and TRBJ1-1; a possible D gene is TRBD1 (5 bases). CDR1 GTSNPN and CDR2 SVGIG come from the germline V gene (reference sequence). The CDR3 loop spans 16 amino acids. The V end lost 2 bases, the J end lost 0 bases, and 16 bases lay between the germline ends. The CDR3 loop is CAWSWGWDYVNTEAFF. The CDR3 DNA is TGTGCCTGGAGTTGGGGTTGGGACTATGTGAACACTGAAGCTTTCTTT.

The V gene is TRBV11-1, the J gene TRBJ2-2; 7 nucleotides align to TRBD1. J was trimmed by 4 bases and V by 5 bases; bases with no gene match: 10. CDR1 is SGHAT, CDR2 FQDESV, per germline (reference sequence). The CDR3 sequence is 16 residues long. The CDR3 here is CASSPRQGVSTGELFF. As DNA, the CDR3 is TGTGCCAGCAGCCCCCGACAGGGCGTGAGCACCGGGGAGCTGTTTTTT.

The chain joins TRBV19 to TRBJ2-3; TRBD1 might be the D (5 bases). From germline, CDR1 is LNHDA and CDR2 SQIVND (reference sequence). V was clipped by 4 bases and J by 0 bases, with 11 bases between them. The CDR3 spans 15 residues. Here the CDR3 DNA reads TGTGCCAGTAGTACCCCGACAGTAAGCACAGATACGCAGTATTTT. Protein: CASSTPTVSTDTQYF.

The table lists this clone with a count of one. V gene TRBV30 combines with J gene TRBJ1-5, with 8 bases matching TRBD1. The CDR3 totals 14 residues. The V gene's germline CDR1 is GTSNPN and CDR2 SVGIG (reference sequence). V shed 2 bases, J shed 6 bases, and the junction held 6 bases outside the gene matches. Here the CDR3 reads CAWSSGQGTQPQHF. The CDR3 nucleotides read TGTGCCTGGAGTAGTGGACAGGGAACTCAGCCCCAGCATTTT.

The chain combines TRBV15 with TRBJ1-5; D possibly corresponds to TRBD1 (6 bases). CDR1 is LNHNV, CDR2 YYDKDF, per germline (reference sequence). The CDR3 extends over 16 amino acids. V was shortened by 2 bases and J by 0 bases, with 11 bases between the two germline ends. This CDR3 reads CATSRRTEYSNQPQHF. CDR3 nucleotides: TGTGCCACCAGCAGACGGACAGAATATAGCAATCAGCCCCAGCATTTT.

The V call is TRBV6-5, the J call TRBJ1-2; 8 bases agree with TRBD1. This CDR3 is 13 amino acids long. Unmatched junction bases numbered 5, after V lost 4 bases and J lost 7 bases. Germline loops: CDR1 MNHEY, CDR2 SVGAGI. CDR3 bases: TGTGCCAGCAGTTCTCGGGACAGGTCTGGCTACACCTTC. It is translated as CASSSRDRSGYTF.